The present entry profiles one T cell receptor (beta chain) with its context. No antigen is known for it. The data stem from a study of Ad26.COV2.S vaccination and SARS-CoV-2 variants. Study overall: Trial arm assignment for the donor was COV1001 Ad26.COV2.S. Doses of Ad26.COV2.S were injected into muscle once or twice, 56 days apart. Overall study findings and caveats: Total T cell responses were possibly underestimated by TCR breadth and depth analyses.

Using immunoSEQ multiplex PCR, the repertoire was profiled, and TCRdb retains in-frame clones only, with some absent. Of approximately 340,000 clones listed, about 85% were seen once; the top ten hold approximately 3.5%. The length of the CDR3 is 15 residues. Germline V CDR1 and CDR2: SGHAT, FQNNGV. After removal of 3 bases from V and 4 bases from J, the junction contained 7 bases not matched to a gene. Noted treatment: 15 to 20 received Ad26.COV2.S at low or high dose, single or two shots; 5 received placebo; per-sample allocation not given. Sampling was performed 63 days after the first vaccine or placebo injection. The individual, an adult aged 18-55 years, was a donor in Boston.

The source was peripheral blood, collected in a trial of Ad26.COV2.S vaccine versus placebo. The chain combines TRBV11-2 with TRBJ2-7; 9 bases match TRBD1. This clonotype was obtained from a person between 18 and 65 years old who received the Ad26.COV2.S COVID-19 vaccine or a placebo. The CDR3 DNA follows: TGTGCCAGCAGCTTCGGGACAGGGTATGCGTACGAGCAGTACTTC. This codes for CASSFGTGYAYEQYF.